This TCR beta chain was identified in a study of technical replicates of blood from several donors listed by TCRdb under 2017. From the cysteine up to the phenylalanine, the CDR3 has a length of 18 residues. The retained sequence is limited to the CDR3, 54 bases, with the frame set at the first base. CDR1 and CDR2 are drawn from the germline V gene: LGHNT, FRNRAP. The germline ends are 20 bases apart after V is trimmed by 0 bases and J by 2 bases. This clone came up a few times. Its antigen is still unknown. Per-base quality was not reported, and no clone a single base away is much larger than it. Library construction relied on the immunoSEQ multiplex PCR assay. TCRdb limited this immuneACCESS table to in-frame rearrangements with V and J called. A share of clones is missing; checked studies link under half to unresolved V genes, and the rest is unexplained. Present in this sample are some 60,000 clones, about 95% of which were seen just once. The top ten constitute roughly 3.1% of the sample.

The TCR was taken from a human donor in good health. Some clones in this sample may be carry-over from other donors' samples. This sequence uses TRBV12-5 and TRBJ2-7, and TRBD1 may be the D gene, going by 6 matching bases. Specimen: PBMCs. The CDR3 region: CASGLVYSLRGQTYEQYF. The DNA sequence reads TGTGCTAGTGGTTTGGTATATAGTCTTAGGGGACAAACCTACGAGCAGTACTTC.